These 29 T cell receptor beta chains originate from one sample sequenced in a study of OX40 agonist ivuxolimab in advanced cancers. Assay used: immunoSEQ multiplex PCR; TCRdb lists only in-frame clones, some missing. The sample has about 26,000 clones; around 87% are singletons. The sequencing here drew on CD4+ or CD8+ T cells sorted from blood, taken in a trial of the OX40 agonist ivuxolimab. These receptors were taken from an adult with an advanced solid tumor such as melanoma, head and neck, liver or kidney cancer.

The rearrangement links TRBV28 to TRBJ1-5, with D possibly TRBD1 on 6 matching bases. The V gene lost 6 bases and the J gene lost 2 bases, with 11 bases spanning the gap. This CDR3 has 14 residues. Germline-derived CDR1 and CDR2 are MDHEN and SYDVKM. CDR3 nucleotide sequence: TGTGCCAGCAGCCAGGGGATGCGCAATCAGCCCCAGCATTTT. Residues: CASSQGMRNQPQHF.

This chain uses TRBV2 with TRBJ2-2, with D perhaps TRBD2 (5 bases). V shed 2 bases and J shed 0 bases, with 7 bases lying between them. CDR1 SNHLY and CDR2 FYNNEI come from the germline V gene. This CDR3 region has 15 residues. The chain's CDR3 is CASSEPGTNTGELFF. The CDR3, as DNA: TGTGCCAGCAGTGAACCGGGGACGAACACCGGGGAGCTGTTTTTT.

V gene TRBV7-8 combines with J gene TRBJ1-2; TRBD1 aligns across 7 bases. The CDR3 totals 15 residues. Unmatched junction bases numbered 8, after V lost 5 bases and J lost 2 bases. CDR1 is SGHVS and CDR2 is FQNEAQ in the germline V gene. The CDR3 nucleotides are TGTGCCAGCAGCCTGCGGGACAGACTAAACTATGGCTACACCTTC. Amino acids: CASSLRDRLNYGYTF.

The gene calls are TRBV18 and TRBJ1-1; maybe TRBD1 (5 bases). V was trimmed by 5 bases and J by 5 bases, leaving 15 bases between them. Germline CDR1 reads KGHSH; CDR2 reads LQKENI. This CDR3 spans 14 amino acids. CDR3 DNA sequence: TGTGCCAGCTCATTAGGGACGGGTGGGACTGAAGCTTTCTTT. This codes for CASSLGTGGTEAFF.

The chain carries TRBV10-2 and TRBJ1-1; D ambiguous. CDR1 and CDR2 from the germline V gene are WSHSY and SAAADI. There are 15 residues in the CDR3. The germline V and J ends were trimmed by 7 bases and 4 bases, with 19 bases remaining between them. The CDR3 is CASTERFPGLTEAFF. The CDR3 DNA reads TGCGCCAGCACCGAACGCTTCCCAGGACTCACTGAAGCTTTCTTT.

The rearrangement links TRBV4-1 to TRBJ1-6; no reliable D call. The germline V and J ends were trimmed by 0 bases and 9 bases, with 18 bases remaining between them. There are 17 residues in the CDR3. CDR1 and CDR2 from the germline V gene are MGHRA and YSYEKL. The CDR3 coding sequence is TGCGCCAGCAGCCAAGATACCCCAGAAAACAACGTTTCACCCCTCCACTTT. This translates into CASSQDTPENNVSPLHF.

The gene calls are TRBV4-2 and TRBJ1-1, with 8 bases aligning to TRBD1. Losses at the gene ends were 4 bases for V and 7 bases for J; bases not matched to a gene: 8. This CDR3 is built from 14 residues. The germline gives CDR1 LGHNA, CDR2 YNFKEQ. The CDR3 sequence is CASSPLQGGVEAFF. CDR3 coding DNA: TGTGCCAGCAGCCCTCTACAGGGGGGTGTTGAAGCTTTCTTT.

The V gene is TRBV2, the J gene TRBJ2-7; 12 bases map to TRBD2. J gave up 7 bases and V 7 bases, and 20 bases lay outside the gene matches. Germline assignment: CDR1 SNHLY and CDR2 FYNNEI. This CDR3 contains 18 residues. In DNA form, the CDR3 reads TGTGCCAGCAATTCTGGACTAGCGGGACCCCTTTTTGTGCGGGAGCAGTACTTC. Protein: CASNSGLAGPLFVREQYF.

V usage is TRBV12-5 and J usage is TRBJ2-7, with a possible D match to TRBD1 (6 bases). Germline CDR1 is LGHNT and CDR2 is FRNRAP. The CDR3 has 15 amino acids. Trimming pared 0 bases from V and 5 bases from J, leaving 14 bases between. CDR3 protein: CASGLVGASYDEQYF. The CDR3 bases are TGTGCTAGTGGTTTGGTGGGGGCTTCATACGACGAGCAGTACTTC.

The chain couples TRBV6-5 to TRBJ1-5; 7 bases align to TRBD1. The V segment lost 7 bases and the J segment 6 bases; nucleotides outside the gene matches: 6. The CDR3 has 13 residues. Germline lookup yields CDR1 MNHEY and CDR2 SVGAGI. The DNA for the CDR3 is TGTGCCAGCAAACAGGGGATAGGTCAGCCCCAGCATTTT. Protein sequence: CASKQGIGQPQHF.

This chain links TRBV28 with TRBJ2-3; 10 bases line up with TRBD2. Germline CDR1 is MDHEN and CDR2 is SYDVKM. V lost 5 bases and J lost 3; bases outside the gene matches: 20. This CDR3 is 20 amino acids long. The CDR3 spells CASSPIELAGSPRGTDTQYF. The CDR3, as DNA: TGTGCCAGCAGTCCGATCGAACTAGCGGGATCTCCCCGAGGAACAGATACGCAGTATTTT.

This clone has more than one count but fewer than ten. The rearrangement uses TRBV9 and TRBJ2-1; a possible D gene is TRBD2 (6 bases). Germline V gene sequence: CDR1 SGDLS, CDR2 YYNGEE. The length of the CDR3 is 17 residues. Trimming took off 0 bases at V and 0 bases at J, with 13 bases between the two ends. The CDR3 nucleotides are TGTGCCAGCAGCGTAGGAGGAGGGACCCTCTCCTACAATGAGCAGTTCTTC. This sequence encodes CASSVGGGTLSYNEQFF.

The rearrangement links TRBV18 to TRBJ2-1, with D possibly TRBD1 on 5 matching bases. V gave up 6 bases and J gave up 10 bases, with 16 bases separating them. Looked up from germline, CDR1 is KGHSH and CDR2 is LQKENI. There are 13 residues in the CDR3. The CDR3 loop reads CASSPTQRGEQFF. The CDR3 DNA sequence: TGTGCCAGCTCTCCTACCCAAAGGGGCGAGCAGTTCTTC. The full variable domain, completed using reference TRBV18 and TRBJ2-1, is NAGVMQNPRHLVRRRGQEARLRCSPMKGHSHVYWYRQLPEEGLKFMVYLQKENIIDESGMPKERFSAEFPKEGPSILRIQQVVRGDSAAYFCASSPTQRGEQFFGPGTRLTVL.

The chain combines TRBV28 with TRBJ2-7; D unclear. This CDR3 comprises 14 residues. Germline V lookup: CDR1 MDHEN, CDR2 SYDVKM. V lost 3 bases and J lost 1, with 10 bases in between. The chain's CDR3 is CASSFYHPSYEQYF. The CDR3 nucleotides are TGTGCCAGCAGTTTTTATCATCCTTCCTACGAGCAGTACTTC.

The chain recombines TRBV4-1 with TRBJ1-1; no reliable D call. The CDR3 is made up of 12 amino acids. V lost 1 base to trimming and J lost 5 bases, with 5 bases between them. CDR1 is MGHRA and CDR2 is YSYEKL in the germline V gene. CDR3 region: CASSQGATEAFF. The CDR3 DNA is TGCGCCAGCAGCCAAGGTGCAACTGAAGCTTTCTTT.

The chain is built from TRBV10-2 and TRBJ2-1; D may be TRBD2 (7 bases). CDR1 WSHSY and CDR2 SAAADI come from the germline V gene. This CDR3 is 15 amino acids long. The V end lost 7 bases, the J end lost 9 bases, and 22 bases lay between the germline ends. This CDR3 is CASIIAGEGGGEQFF. CDR3 coding DNA: TGCGCCAGCATTATAGCGGGTGAGGGGGGCGGTGAGCAGTTCTTC.

This clone has a handful of counts. The V and J genes are TRBV6-6 and TRBJ1-2; D is possibly TRBD1 (5 bases). V lost 8 bases and J 3 bases, leaving 10 bases between the germline ends. The CDR3 consists of 12 residues. Germline V gene data show CDR1 as MNHNY and CDR2 as SVGAGI (reference sequence). CDR3: CASLKGYYGYTF. DNA for the CDR3: TGTGCCAGCCTGAAGGGGTACTATGGCTACACCTTC.

The chain couples TRBV27 to TRBJ1-4; D remains unclear. Trimming took 0 bases from V and 5 from J, leaving 4 bases between them. This CDR3 is 13 amino acids long. The germline V gene encodes CDR1 MNHEY and CDR2 SMNVEV (reference sequence). The CDR3 protein is CASSLSENEKLFF. The CDR3 nucleotides are TGTGCCAGCAGTTTATCAGAGAATGAAAAACTGTTTTTT.

The chain joins TRBV11-3 to TRBJ2-2; 9 bases are a match to TRBD1. Trimming took 5 bases from V and 1 from J; bases not matched to a gene: 11. CDR3 length: 18 amino acids. CDR1 is SGHNT, CDR2 YENEEA, per germline. CDR3 bases: TGTGCCAGCAGCCAACAGCAGCCGGGACAGGGGAACACCGGGGAGCTGTTTTTT. The encoded protein is CASSQQQPGQGNTGELFF.

CDR3 amino acids: CASSVEPGSSYEQYF. The CDR3 nucleotides are TGTGCCAGCAGCGTAGAGCCAGGGAGCTCCTACGAGCAGTACTTC. The chain links TRBV9 to TRBJ2-7; the D gene could be TRBD1 or TRBD2 (5 bases each). The CDR3 is 15 residues long. Trimming removed 0 bases from V and 0 bases from J, with 10 bases in between. The germline V gene encodes CDR1 SGDLS and CDR2 YYNGEE.

The chain carries TRBV27 and TRBJ2-5; no definite D call. The V gene's germline CDR1 is MNHEY and CDR2 SMNVEV (reference sequence). The CDR3 extends over 15 amino acids. V was shortened by 2 bases and J by 3 bases, with 13 bases between the two germline ends. In DNA form, the CDR3 reads TGTGCCAGCAGTTTAGCATTCCGAGGTGAAGAGACCCAGTACTTC. This codes for CASSLAFRGEETQYF.

The gene calls are TRBV5-1 and TRBJ2-3; TRBD2 matches 10 bases. Germline CDR1 is SGHRS and CDR2 is YFSETQ. The CDR3 runs 16 residues. V trimming: 0 bases; J trimming: 4 bases; junction bases outside the gene matches: 5. The CDR3 loop reads CASSLGLAGWADTQYF. In DNA, the CDR3 is TGCGCCAGCAGCTTGGGACTAGCGGGTTGGGCAGATACGCAGTATTTT.

This chain's CDR3 is CASSYAGAPGELFF. The CDR3 DNA sequence: TGTGCCAGCAGTTACGCCGGGGCTCCCGGGGAGCTGTTTTTT. This chain connects TRBV6-5 to TRBJ2-2, with D tentatively TRBD1 or TRBD2 (5 bases each). The CDR3 contains 14 residues. Germline V gene sequence: CDR1 MNHEY, CDR2 SVGAGI. The ends were cut back, 2 bases at V and 6 bases at J, with 10 bases in the middle.

The chain joins TRBV9 to TRBJ1-3, with a weak D call TRBD1 (5 bases). Germline lookup yields CDR1 SGDLS and CDR2 YYNGEE. V was shortened by 3 bases and J by 0 bases, with 7 bases between the two germline ends. The CDR3 spans 14 residues. Here the CDR3 reads CASSAGTSGNTIYF. CDR3 DNA sequence: TGTGCCAGCAGCGCCGGGACCTCTGGAAACACCATATATTTT.

The chain uses TRBV12-5 and TRBJ1-4; 9 bases fit TRBD1. The CDR3 runs 17 residues. Looked up from germline, CDR1 is LGHNT and CDR2 is FRNRAP. J was trimmed by 4 bases and V by 3 bases; bases with no gene match: 9. The CDR3 is CASGFFTGGEGNEKLFF. Written as DNA, the CDR3 is TGTGCTAGTGGTTTCTTTACAGGGGGCGAGGGTAATGAAAAACTGTTTTTT.

In this sample, this clone turned up once. The J gene is TRBJ1-1, the V gene TRBV29-1, with TRBD1 as a possible D gene (5 bases). Trimming took off 6 bases at V and 0 bases at J, with 8 bases between the two ends. Germline loops: CDR1 SQVTM, CDR2 ANQGSEA. CDR3 size: 12 residues. CDR3 amino acids: CSVGRMNTEAFF. CDR3 in DNA: TGCAGCGTGGGGCGGATGAACACTGAAGCTTTCTTT. Looking up the rest from reference TRBV29-1 and TRBJ1-1 gives the full variable domain: SAVISQKPSRDICQRGTSLTIQCQVDSQVTMMFWYRQQPGQSLTLIATANQGSEATYESGFVIDKFPISRPNLTFSTLTVSNMSPEDSSIYLCSVGRMNTEAFFGQGTRLTVV.

The chain couples TRBV7-8 to TRBJ2-3; D ambiguous. Trimming removed 1 base from V and 2 bases from J, with 10 bases in between. Germline assignment: CDR1 SGHVS and CDR2 FQNEAQ. The CDR3 extends over 15 amino acids. The CDR3 sequence is CASSLVAYPTDTQYF. CDR3 DNA: TGTGCCAGCAGCTTAGTCGCCTACCCCACAGATACGCAGTATTTT.

The gene calls are TRBV7-2 and TRBJ1-1; TRBD1 matches 9 bases. This CDR3 is built from 19 residues. The V and J ends lost 5 bases and 3 bases, in that order; junction bases with no gene match: 19. Germline-derived CDR1 and CDR2 are SGHTA and FQGNSA. This CDR3 is CASSPSGTGTGTKDTEAFF. DNA for the CDR3: TGTGCCAGCAGCCCCAGCGGCACCGGGACAGGGACTAAGGACACTGAAGCTTTCTTT.

In this sample, this clone turned up a few times. J is TRBJ2-1 and V is TRBV6-4; 9 bases are a match to TRBD2. Trimming cost V 4 bases and J 8 bases; bases outside gene matches: 6. There are 14 residues in the CDR3. CDR1 is MRHNA and CDR2 is SNTAGT in the germline V gene. This chain's CDR3 is CASSVAGDRDEQFF. The DNA for the CDR3 is TGTGCCAGCAGTGTAGCGGGAGATCGGGATGAGCAGTTCTTC.